The rows below give T cell receptor beta chains drawn from one sample of a study of cytomegalovirus exposure and HLA in healthy donors. Libraries were prepared by immunoSEQ multiplex PCR; TCRdb keeps only in-frame clonotypes and omits some of them. The sample records around 150,000 clones, roughly 87% being singletons. Sequenced: PBMCs. The receptors were gathered from a woman aged 40 to 50 in good health and CMV-seronegative. Each CDR3 is given with its conserved first and last residue. The D gene is left open where the match is weak. The size of a clone is reported for some rows only, either as once, few or many, or as a class for expanded clones.

TRBD1	-	TRBJ2-7	TRBV2	CASKGTAGYEQYF	TGTGCCAGCAAGGGGACAGCCGGCTACGAGCAGTACTTC
TRBD2	-	TRBJ2-3	TRBV5-1	CASSLGGLAGTDTQYF	TGCGCCAGCAGCTTGGGTGGGCTAGCGGGCACAGATACGCAGTATTTT
TRBD2	-	TRBJ2-7	TRBV5-1	CASSSGLAGVYVREQYF	TGCGCCAGCAGCTCGGGACTAGCGGGAGTATATGTGCGGGAGCAGTACTTC
TRBD2	-	TRBJ2-3	TRBV2	CASSGQRDNTQYF	TGTGCCAGCAGTGGACAGCGGGATAATACGCAGTATTTT
TRBD1	-	TRBJ1-6	TRBV5-5	CASSLSPGQGLRGSPLHF	TGTGCCAGCAGCTTGTCACCGGGACAGGGGCTTCGCGGTTCACCCCTCCACTTT
-	-	TRBJ1-2	TRBV2	CASGSGGLRYGYTF	TGTGCCAGCGGGTCCGGGGGGCTGCGATATGGCTACACCTTC
TRBD2	-	TRBJ2-7	TRBV29-1	CSVTPAGDSYEQYF	TGCAGCGTCACCCCGGCGGGAGACTCCTACGAGCAGTACTTC
-	-	TRBJ2-2	TRBV7-8	CASTPWTHPGAGELFF	TGTGCCAGCACCCCCTGGACACATCCGGGAGCCGGGGAGCTGTTTTTT
TRBD2	-	TRBJ2-5	TRBV28	CASSYRWAGGNQETQYF	TGTGCCAGCAGTTATCGATGGGCGGGAGGGAACCAAGAGACCCAGTACTTC
TRBD2	-	TRBJ2-2	TRBV29-1	CSARTPSGRAGELFF	TGCAGCGCCCGAACGCCTAGCGGGAGAGCCGGGGAGCTGTTTTTT
TRBD1	-	TRBJ1-1	TRBV5-4	CASSPRQGAGTEAFF	TGTGCCAGCAGCCCCCGACAGGGGGCAGGCACTGAAGCTTTCTTT
-	-	TRBJ1-2	TRBV5-1	CASSLDPERYGYTF	TGCGCCAGCAGCTTGGACCCGGAGAGGTATGGCTACACCTTC
-	-	TRBJ2-5	TRBV18	CATRTDKETQYF	TGTGCCACCCGGACGGACAAAGAGACCCAGTACTTC
-	-	TRBJ1-3	TRBV4-3	CASSHTLISGNTIYF	TGCGCCAGCAGCCACACCCTAATCTCTGGAAACACCATATATTTT
TRBD2	-	TRBJ2-7	TRBV9	CASSVAPGGGTYEQYF	TGTGCCAGCAGCGTAGCCCCCGGGGGAGGGACCTACGAGCAGTACTTC
-	-	TRBJ2-1	TRBV5-1	CASSLQTGYNEQFF	TGCGCCAGCAGCTTGCAAACGGGATACAATGAGCAGTTCTTC
-	few	TRBJ2-7	TRBV11-2	CASSPVMLAEFYEQYF	TGTGCCAGCAGCCCGGTCATGTTAGCCGAATTCTACGAGCAGTACTTC